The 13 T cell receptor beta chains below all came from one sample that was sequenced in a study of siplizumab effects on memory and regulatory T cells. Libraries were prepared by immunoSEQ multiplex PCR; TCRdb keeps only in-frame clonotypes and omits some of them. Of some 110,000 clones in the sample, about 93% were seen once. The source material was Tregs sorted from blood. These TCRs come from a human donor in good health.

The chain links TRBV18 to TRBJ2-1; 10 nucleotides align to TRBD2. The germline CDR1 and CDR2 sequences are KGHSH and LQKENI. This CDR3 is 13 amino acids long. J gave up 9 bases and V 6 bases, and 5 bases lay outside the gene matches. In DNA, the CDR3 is TGTGCCAGCTCGGGGACTAGCGAAGCTGAGCAGTTCTTC. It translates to CASSGTSEAEQFF.

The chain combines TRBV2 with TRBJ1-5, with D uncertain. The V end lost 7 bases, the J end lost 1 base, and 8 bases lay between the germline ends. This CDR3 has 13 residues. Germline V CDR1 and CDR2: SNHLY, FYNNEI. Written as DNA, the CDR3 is TGTGCCAGCATCGCAGAGAGCAATCAGCCCCAGCATTTT. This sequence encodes CASIAESNQPQHF.

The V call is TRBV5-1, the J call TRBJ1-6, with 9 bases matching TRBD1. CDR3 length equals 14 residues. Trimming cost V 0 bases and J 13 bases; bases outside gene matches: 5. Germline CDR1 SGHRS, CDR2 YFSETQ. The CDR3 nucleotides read TGCGCCAGCAGCTTGGCGGGACAGGGAGTGCCCCTCCACTTT. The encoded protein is CASSLAGQGVPLHF.

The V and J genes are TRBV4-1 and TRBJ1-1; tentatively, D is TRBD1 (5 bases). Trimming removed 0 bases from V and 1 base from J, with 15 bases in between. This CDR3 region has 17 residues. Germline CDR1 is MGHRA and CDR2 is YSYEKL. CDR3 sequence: CASSQEMRGARNTEAFF. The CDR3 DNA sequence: TGCGCCAGCAGCCAAGAAATGCGAGGGGCCAGGAACACTGAAGCTTTCTTT.

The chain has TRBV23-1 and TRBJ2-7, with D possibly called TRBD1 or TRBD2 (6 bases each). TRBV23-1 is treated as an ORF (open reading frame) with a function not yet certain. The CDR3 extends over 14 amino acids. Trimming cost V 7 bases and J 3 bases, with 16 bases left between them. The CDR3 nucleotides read TGCGCCAGCATAGTCGCTGGGGGGCTCTACGAGCAGTACTTC. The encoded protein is CASIVAGGLYEQYF.

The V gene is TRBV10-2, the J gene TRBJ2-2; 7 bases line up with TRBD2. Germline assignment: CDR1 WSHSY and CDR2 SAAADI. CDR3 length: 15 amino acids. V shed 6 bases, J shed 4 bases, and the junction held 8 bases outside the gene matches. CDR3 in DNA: TGCGCCAGCAGGAGAGGACTAGTCGGCACCGGGGAGCTGTTTTTT. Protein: CASRRGLVGTGELFF.

This chain's CDR3 is CASSQGRTQYF. For the CDR3, the DNA is TGTGCCAGCAGCCAAGGACGTACGCAGTATTTT. The chain recombines TRBV14 with TRBJ2-3; D remains ambiguous. The CDR3 sequence is 11 residues long. With 1 base removed from V and 8 bases from J, the gap between germline ends came to 4 bases. Germline-derived CDR1 and CDR2 are SGHDN and FVKESK.

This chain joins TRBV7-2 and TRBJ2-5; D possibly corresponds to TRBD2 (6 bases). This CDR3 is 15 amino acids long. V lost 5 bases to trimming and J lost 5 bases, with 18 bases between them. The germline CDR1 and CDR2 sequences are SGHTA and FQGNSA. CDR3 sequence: CASSPDGGYYETQYF. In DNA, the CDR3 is TGTGCCAGCAGCCCGGATGGGGGGTATTATGAGACCCAGTACTTC.

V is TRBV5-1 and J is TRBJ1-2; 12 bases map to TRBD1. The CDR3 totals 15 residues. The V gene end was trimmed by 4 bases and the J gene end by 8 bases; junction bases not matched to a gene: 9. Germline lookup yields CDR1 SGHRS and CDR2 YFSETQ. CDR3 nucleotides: TGCGCCAGCAGCCCAAGGTCGGGGACAGGGGGCGGCTACACCTTC. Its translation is CASSPRSGTGGGYTF.

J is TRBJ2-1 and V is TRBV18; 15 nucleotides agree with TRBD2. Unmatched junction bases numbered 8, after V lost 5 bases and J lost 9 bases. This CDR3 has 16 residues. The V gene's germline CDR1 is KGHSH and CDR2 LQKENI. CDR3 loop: CASSTGLAGGPSEQFF. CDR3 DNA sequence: TGTGCCAGCTCAACAGGACTAGCGGGAGGGCCTAGTGAGCAGTTCTTC. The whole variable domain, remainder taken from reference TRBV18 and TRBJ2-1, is NAGVMQNPRHLVRRRGQEARLRCSPMKGHSHVYWYRQLPEEGLKFMVYLQKENIIDESGMPKERFSAEFPKEGPSILRIQQVVRGDSAAYFCASSTGLAGGPSEQFFGPGTRLTVL.

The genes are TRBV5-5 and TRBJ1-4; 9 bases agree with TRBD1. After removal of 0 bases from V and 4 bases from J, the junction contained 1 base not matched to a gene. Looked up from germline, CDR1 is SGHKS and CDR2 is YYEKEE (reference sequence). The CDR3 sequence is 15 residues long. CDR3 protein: CASSLEGQGNEKLFF. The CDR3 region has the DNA TGTGCCAGCAGCTTGGAGGGACAGGGTAATGAAAAACTGTTTTTT.

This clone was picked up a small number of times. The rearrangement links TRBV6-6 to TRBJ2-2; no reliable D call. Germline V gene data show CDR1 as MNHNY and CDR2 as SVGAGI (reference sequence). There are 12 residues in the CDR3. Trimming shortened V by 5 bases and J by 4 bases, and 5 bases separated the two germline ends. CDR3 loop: CASSTSTGELFF. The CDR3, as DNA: TGTGCCAGCAGTACGAGCACCGGGGAGCTGTTTTTT.

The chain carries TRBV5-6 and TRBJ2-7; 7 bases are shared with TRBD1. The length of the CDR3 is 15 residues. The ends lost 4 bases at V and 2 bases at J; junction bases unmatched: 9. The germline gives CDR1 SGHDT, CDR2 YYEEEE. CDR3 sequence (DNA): TGTGCCAGCAGCGTCGGGACAGAGCTTGCCTACGAGCAGTACTTC. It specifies CASSVGTELAYEQYF.